These 23 T cell receptor beta chains were sequenced from one sample in a study of human T cells and chemical hapten exposure. Time point given: healthy volunteer bleed at 2 weeks. Unfractionated whole blood was the source of the extracted total RNA. TCRdb re-called the RACE reads with MiXCR, one entry per CDR3 protein. The table shows 130,000 or so distinct CDR3 sequences, with roughly 9.5% occurring only once. Sample: whole blood. All receptors derive from a male donor in good health. Some clones in this sample may be carry-over from other donors' samples.

J is TRBJ1-6 and V is TRBV3-1; D is uncertain. The CDR3 spans 14 residues. CDR1 is LGHDT, CDR2 YNNKEL, per germline (reference sequence). The V end lost 1 base, the J end lost 5 bases, and 6 bases lay between the germline ends. CDR3 DNA sequence: TGTGCCAGCAGCCAAGGACCAAATAATTCACCCCTCCACTTT. Amino acid sequence: CASSQGPNNSPLHF.

This clonotype was seen a handful of times. The V and J genes are TRBV20-1 and TRBJ2-1, with TRBD1 matching 9 bases. Germline values: CDR1 DFQATT, CDR2 SNEGSKA (reference sequence). The CDR3 extends over 13 amino acids. J gave up 4 bases and V 6 bases, and 4 bases lay outside the gene matches. The CDR3 nucleotides read TGCAGTGCGGAGGGACAGGGATACAATGAGCAGTTCTTC. This translates into CSAEGQGYNEQFF.

The chain carries TRBV12-3 or TRBV12-4 and TRBJ1-3; D perhaps matches TRBD1 (5 bases). Trimming removed 1 base at V and 2 bases at J, with 15 bases between. The CDR3 length is 17 residues. The CDR3 sequence: CASSLGPPRGTGNTIYF. CDR3 bases: TGTGCCAGCAGTTTAGGACCGCCTCGGGGGACTGGAAACACCATATATTTT.

The chain joins TRBV13 to TRBJ2-7; 10 nucleotides line up with TRBD1. There are 15 residues in the CDR3. CDR1 is PRHDT, CDR2 FYEKMQ, per germline (reference sequence). V gave up 5 bases and J gave up 1 base; unmatched junction bases: 5. CDR3 residues: CASSARTGGSYEQYF. As DNA, the CDR3 is TGTGCCAGCAGCGCCCGGACAGGGGGATCCTACGAGCAGTACTTC.

The chain couples TRBV15 to TRBJ2-1; 11 nucleotides match TRBD2. CDR1 and CDR2 from the germline V gene are LNHNV and YYDKDF (reference sequence). This CDR3 is built from 15 residues. V gave up 0 bases and J gave up 5 bases; unmatched junction bases: 0. This CDR3 is CATSRDSGGDNEQFF. The CDR3 DNA sequence: TGTGCCACCAGCAGAGATAGCGGGGGGGACAATGAGCAGTTCTTC.

This clonotype was seen more than once but under ten times. DNA for the CDR3: TGTGCCAGCAGTTTCGGAGGGCAATCGGGGGAGCTGTTTTTT. The encoded protein is CASSFGGQSGELFF. This rearrangement joins TRBV27 to TRBJ2-2; D is perhaps TRBD2 (6 bases). CDR3 length: 14 residues. Trimming left V 3 bases short and J 8 bases short, with 13 bases between. CDR1 and CDR2 from the germline V gene are MNHEY and SMNVEV (reference sequence).

The chain joins TRBV19 to TRBJ2-3; TRBD2 matches at 8 bases. CDR1 and CDR2 (germline): LNHDA, SQIVND (reference sequence). After removal of 3 bases from V and 3 bases from J, the junction contained 8 bases not matched to a gene. The CDR3 contains 16 residues. The CDR3 DNA follows: TGTGCCAGTAGTATCGGGGGGGCAGGACCTACAGATACGCAGTATTTT. Translation gives CASSIGGAGPTDTQYF.

This clonotype was seen only a few times. This chain connects TRBV5-1 to TRBJ2-7; 9 bases agree with TRBD1. J lost 5 bases, V lost 4 bases, and 10 bases had no gene match. The CDR3 sequence is 15 residues long. Germline CDR1 is SGHRS and CDR2 is YFSETQ. In nucleotides, the CDR3 is TGCGCCAGCAGCAACCTACAGGGGGCGACCAACGAGCAGTACTTC. Its protein product is CASSNLQGATNEQYF.

The chain is built from TRBV20-1 and TRBJ2-7; a weak D match, TRBD1 (5 bases). Trimming took 0 bases from V and 2 from J, leaving 14 bases between them. The CDR3 spans 15 residues. From germline, CDR1 is DFQATT and CDR2 SNEGSKA (reference sequence). DNA of the CDR3: TGCAGTGCTAGAGATACCAGGGTAGGGACCTACGAGCAGTACTTC. As protein: CSARDTRVGTYEQYF.

The rearrangement uses TRBV20-1 and TRBJ2-7; the match to TRBD2 covers 9 bases. The germline V gene encodes CDR1 DFQATT and CDR2 SNEGSKA (reference sequence). J was trimmed by 5 bases and V by 7 bases; bases with no gene match: 6. The CDR3 is 12 residues long. The CDR3 protein is CSGRRGRDEQYF. CDR3 nucleotides: TGCAGTGGCCGCCGCGGGAGGGACGAGCAGTACTTC.

This clonotype was seen more than once but under ten times. This sequence joins TRBV6-1 and TRBJ2-1, with 7 bases aligning to TRBD1. Germline assignment: CDR1 MNHNS and CDR2 SASEGT. With 8 bases clipped from V and 8 bases from J, the junction kept 15 bases outside the gene matches. The CDR3 has 15 amino acids. CDR3 in DNA: TGTGCCAGCTCTCGTTGGGGGACAGAAGGCGATGAGCAGTTCTTC. This gives the protein CASSRWGTEGDEQFF.

This clonotype was found many times. This chain uses TRBV7-8 with TRBJ2-7; D possibly corresponds to TRBD1 (6 bases). Trimming cost V 2 bases and J 3 bases, with 14 bases left between them. This CDR3 comprises 15 residues. The V gene's germline CDR1 is SGHVS and CDR2 FQNEAQ. CDR3 in amino acids: CASSLSRQEFYEQYF. CDR3 bases: TGTGCCAGCAGCTTAAGTCGACAGGAATTCTACGAGCAGTACTTC. Using reference TRBV7-8 and TRBJ2-7 for the parts outside the CDR3, the full variable domain is GAGVSQSPRYKVAKRGQDVALRCDPISGHVSLFWYQQALGQGPEFLTYFQNEAQLDKSGLPSDRFFAERPEGSVSTLKIQRTQQEDSAVYLCASSLSRQEFYEQYFGPGTRLTVT.

This clonotype has just a few counts. The chain has TRBV7-8 and TRBJ2-7, with TRBD2 as a possible D gene (6 bases). The CDR3 is 15 residues long. Germline V CDR1 and CDR2: SGHVS, FQNEAQ. The germline V and J ends were trimmed by 0 bases and 4 bases, with 13 bases remaining between them. CDR3 nucleotides: TGTGCCAGCAGCTTAGCGGGGGGATTGGGGTACGAGCAGTACTTC. It translates to CASSLAGGLGYEQYF.

The rearrangement joins TRBV6-6 to TRBJ2-3, with 7 bases fitting TRBD2. Trimming removed 0 bases from V and 4 bases from J; junction bases left unmatched: 4. The CDR3 runs 15 residues. Per germline, CDR1 MNHNY and CDR2 SVGAGI (reference sequence). DNA for the CDR3: TGTGCCAGCAGTTACTCGGGAGGGAGCGCAGATACGCAGTATTTT. Its translation is CASSYSGGSADTQYF.

V and J are TRBV14 and TRBJ2-7, with D tentatively TRBD1 (6 bases). CDR1 and CDR2 from the germline V gene are SGHDN and FVKESK. Trimming stripped 4 bases from V and 4 bases from J, with 11 bases between. CDR3 length: 13 residues. CDR3 sequence reads: CASSRVTGYEQYF. The CDR3 DNA follows: TGTGCCAGCAGCCGGGTCACAGGGTACGAGCAGTACTTC.

The sample holds a few counts of this clonotype. The V gene is TRBV20-1, the J gene TRBJ2-2; 7 bases are shared with TRBD1. The CDR3 sequence is 16 residues long. In germline, CDR1 is DFQATT, CDR2 SNEGSKA (reference sequence). The V gene end was trimmed by 4 bases and the J gene end by 4 bases; junction bases not matched to a gene: 12. The DNA for the CDR3 is TGCAGTGCTAACGTACTGCAGGGGGTTGGCACCGGGGAGCTGTTTTTT. Translation: CSANVLQGVGTGELFF.

The rearrangement links TRBV6-5 to TRBJ2-5, with D perhaps TRBD2 (7 bases). This CDR3 region has 12 residues. V dropped 8 bases and J dropped 5 bases, with 12 bases sitting between them. Per germline, CDR1 MNHEY and CDR2 SVGAGI. The CDR3 DNA sequence: TGTGCCAGCTGGGGGGGGCGGGAGACCCAGTACTTC. Its protein product is CASWGGRETQYF.

This clonotype was found a few times. The chain recombines TRBV6-5 with TRBJ2-4, with D tentatively TRBD1 or TRBD2 (5 bases each). The length of the CDR3 is 11 residues. The germline gives CDR1 MNHEY, CDR2 SVGAGI. Trimming removed 6 bases from V and 8 bases from J, with 8 bases in between. CDR3 residues: CASSQGDIQYF. The DNA of the CDR3 is TGTGCCAGCAGCCAGGGAGACATTCAGTACTTC.

This clonotype was recorded a few times. The chain links TRBV4-3 to TRBJ1-3; a weak D match, TRBD1 (5 bases). The CDR3 length is 15 residues. V gave up 0 bases and J gave up 4 bases, with 10 bases separating them. From germline, CDR1 is LGHNA and CDR2 YSLEER. CDR3 loop: CASSQDRGGGNTIYF. CDR3 in DNA: TGCGCCAGCAGCCAAGATAGGGGAGGAGGAAACACCATATATTTT.

The chain employs TRBV5-1 and TRBJ2-3, with D tentatively TRBD1 or TRBD2 (5 bases each). Per the germline V gene, CDR1 is SGHRS and CDR2 is YFSETQ. Trimming removed 7 bases at V and 1 base at J, with 16 bases between. CDR3 size: 15 residues. The CDR3 protein is CASGDGTAGTDTQYF. CDR3 DNA: TGCGCCAGCGGCGACGGGACCGCGGGCACAGATACGCAGTATTTT.

This clonotype was seen a handful of times. The rearrangement uses TRBV5-5 and TRBJ2-2; tentatively, D is TRBD1 (5 bases). This CDR3 has 15 amino acids. Germline V lookup: CDR1 SGHKS, CDR2 YYEKEE (reference sequence). V was trimmed by 0 bases and J by 1 base, leaving 7 bases between them. This chain's CDR3 is CASSLAGMNTGELFF. The CDR3 DNA sequence: TGTGCCAGCAGCTTGGCAGGGATGAACACCGGGGAGCTGTTTTTT. Variable domain in full (rest from reference TRBV5-5 and TRBJ2-2): DAGVTQSPTHLIKTRGQQVTLRCSPISGHKSVSWYQQVLGQGPQFIFQYYEKEERGRGNFPDRFSARQFPNYSSELNVNALLLGDSALYLCASSLAGMNTGELFFGEGSRLTVL.

This rearrangement joins TRBV7-9 to TRBJ2-1; a possible D gene is TRBD2 (6 bases). CDR3 length: 15 amino acids. Deletions cut 4 bases from V and 10 bases from J, with 20 bases between. Germline assignment: CDR1 SEHNR and CDR2 FQNEAQ (reference sequence). The CDR3, as DNA: TGTGCCAGCAGCTCCTTTGGGGACTCCGAAGAAGAGCAGTTCTTC. Its protein product is CASSSFGDSEEEQFF.

This clonotype was seen a handful of times. This rearrangement joins TRBV12-3 or TRBV12-4 to TRBJ2-1; TRBD1 matches at 11 bases. CDR3 size: 15 residues. V shed 5 bases, J shed 2 bases, and the junction held 2 bases outside the gene matches. CDR3 amino acids: CASSGGQGAYNEQFF. The DNA of the CDR3 is TGTGCCAGCAGTGGGGGACAGGGGGCCTACAATGAGCAGTTCTTC.